These 21 T cell receptor beta chains were sequenced from one sample in a study of T-cell reconstitution after alpha-beta-depleted transplantation in children. Unique molecular identifiers were incorporated into the prepared TCRbeta library. One entry per CDR3 protein results from TCRdb running MiXCR on the PCR reads. This sample has about 600,000 distinct CDR3 sequences, with under 15% found just once. Sequences were derived from PBMCs, mostly from graft donor cells, sampled 360 days after TCRalphabeta/CD19-depleted stem cell transplant. These receptors were obtained from a male patient aged 10 to 17 who had a stem cell transplant for acute myeloid leukemia, so the T cells may come from the graft donor.

This clonotype was counted ten times or more. V and J are TRBV12-3 or TRBV12-4 and TRBJ2-1, with D perhaps matching TRBD1 (6 bases). The CDR3 runs to 13 residues. The V and J ends lost 7 bases and 4 bases respectively, with 11 bases between them. As DNA, the CDR3 is TGTGCCAGCAATCAGGGGCCGTACAATGAGCAGTTCTTC. Translating it yields CASNQGPYNEQFF.

CDR3 DNA: TGCAGCGCCCCCGATTTAGCGGGAGGGCCCCCTGAGCAGTTCTTC. The encoded protein is CSAPDLAGGPPEQFF. V and J are TRBV29-1 and TRBJ2-1, with 11 bases identical to TRBD2. V was clipped by 7 bases and J by 9 bases; unmatched bases: 14. The germline CDR1 and CDR2 sequences are SQVTM and ANQGSEA. CDR3 length equals 15 residues.

The sample holds a few counts of this clonotype. CDR3 in amino acids: CASSRTRVMTGNTIYF. As DNA, the CDR3 is TGTGCCAGCAGCCGAACCAGGGTTATGACTGGAAACACCATATATTTT. V usage is TRBV9 and J usage is TRBJ1-3, with D perhaps matching TRBD1 (5 bases). Trimming shortened V by 4 bases and J by 2 bases, and 16 bases separated the two germline ends. The CDR3 is 16 amino acids. Germline CDR1 and CDR2: SGDLS and YYNGEE. Filled out from reference TRBV9 and TRBJ1-3, the complete variable domain reads DSGVTQTPKHLITATGQRVTLRCSPRSGDLSVYWYQQSLDQGLQFLIQYYNGEERAKGNILERFSAQQFPDLHSELNLSSLELGDSALYFCASSRTRVMTGNTIYFGEGSWLTVV.

There are many counts of this clonotype. The chain has TRBV21-1 and TRBJ2-1; TRBD2, the table's D call, lacks a check against the DNA. TRBV21-1 is deemed a pseudogene. The CDR3 loop spans 15 amino acids. Here the CDR3 DNA reads TGTGCCAGCAGCCCCACTAGCGGGCGCTTCAATGAGCAGTTCTTC. Protein: CASSPTSGRFNEQFF.

This clonotype occurred once. The V gene is TRBV7-8, the J gene TRBJ2-2; possible D gene TRBD1, 6 bases. Trimming cost V 5 bases and J 6 bases, with 19 bases left between them. Germline lookup yields CDR1 SGHVS and CDR2 FQNEAQ. The CDR3 contains 16 residues. In DNA, the CDR3 is TGTGCCAGCAGCCCGTTATGGAGTTACAGGGCCGGGGAGCTGTTTTTT. Amino acids: CASSPLWSYRAGELFF.

V and J are TRBV5-1 and TRBJ2-7; D could derive from TRBD1 or TRBD2 (6 bases each). In germline, CDR1 is SGHRS, CDR2 YFSETQ. The CDR3 covers 15 residues. The ends were cut back, 3 bases at V and 0 bases at J, with 13 bases in the middle. CDR3 region: CASSSGDTLSYEQYF. In DNA form, the CDR3 reads TGCGCCAGCAGCTCGGGGGACACCCTCTCCTACGAGCAGTACTTC.

The chain employs TRBV7-3 and TRBJ2-1; D is ambiguous. The germline gives CDR1 SGHTA, CDR2 FQGTGA. Trimming pared 0 bases from V and 0 bases from J, leaving 6 bases between. The CDR3 is made up of 15 amino acids. In DNA, the CDR3 is TGTGCCAGCAGCTTAACCGGAGACTCCTACAATGAGCAGTTCTTC. This codes for CASSLTGDSYNEQFF. Looking up the rest from reference TRBV7-3 and TRBJ2-1 gives the full variable domain: GAGVSQTPSNKVTEKGKYVELRCDPISGHTALYWYRQSLGQGPEFLIYFQGTGAADDSGLPNDRFFAVRPEGSVSTLKIQRTERGDSAVYLCASSLTGDSYNEQFFGPGTRLTVL.

This clonotype has at least ten counts. The genes are TRBV12-3 or TRBV12-4 and TRBJ2-1, with D hard to call. The CDR3 covers 13 residues. V was cut by 6 bases and J by 8 bases, with 14 bases left in between. CDR3: CASSPTEIHEQFF. Here the CDR3 DNA reads TGTGCCAGCAGCCCCACAGAGATCCATGAGCAGTTCTTC.

The chain couples TRBV29-1 to TRBJ2-4; no firm D call. CDR1 is SQVTM and CDR2 is ANQGSEA in the germline V gene. The V end lost 8 bases, the J end lost 3 bases, and 17 bases lay between the germline ends. This CDR3 spans 14 amino acids. CDR3 loop: CSYSSEGIKNIQYF. The CDR3 DNA is TGCAGCTACTCCTCCGAAGGGATCAAAAACATTCAGTACTTC.

The chain joins TRBV5-1 to TRBJ2-3; perhaps TRBD2 as D (6 bases). This CDR3 is built from 14 residues. Germline V gives CDR1 SGHRS, CDR2 YFSETQ. The V gene lost 2 bases and the J gene lost 2 bases, with 9 bases spanning the gap. The CDR3: CASSFAGSTDTQYF. DNA of the CDR3: TGCGCCAGCAGCTTTGCGGGGTCCACAGATACGCAGTATTTT.

The chain couples TRBV7-2 to TRBJ2-7, with D uncertain. The germline V gene encodes CDR1 SGHTA and CDR2 FQGNSA. The CDR3 contains 12 residues. V shed 8 bases and J shed 0 bases, with 8 bases lying between them. CDR3 sequence reads: CASGLTSYEQYF. CDR3 in DNA: TGTGCCAGCGGTCTGACCTCCTACGAGCAGTACTTC.

This clonotype has more than one count but fewer than ten. V is TRBV28 and J is TRBJ2-1; the D gene is possibly TRBD1 (5 bases). The CDR3 sequence is 14 residues long. Germline loops: CDR1 MDHEN, CDR2 SYDVKM. V lost 7 bases and J 4 bases, leaving 14 bases between the germline ends. The CDR3 loop is CASTLTNRYNEQFF. CDR3 coding DNA: TGTGCCAGCACCCTTACTAACAGGTACAATGAGCAGTTCTTC. The variable domain in full, with the rest retrieved from reference TRBV28 and TRBJ2-1, is DVKVTQSSRYLVKRTGEKVFLECVQDMDHENMFWYRQDPGLGLRLIYFSYDVKMKEKGDIPEGYSVSREKKERFSLILESASTNQTSMYLCASTLTNRYNEQFFGPGTRLTVL.

This chain joins TRBV7-2 and TRBJ2-1; TRBD1 matches at 7 bases. Germline loops: CDR1 SGHTA, CDR2 FQGNSA. V trimming: 1 base; J trimming: 7 bases; junction bases outside the gene matches: 7. The CDR3 runs to 15 residues. CDR3 in amino acids: CASSLGDSSGNEQFF. The CDR3, as DNA: TGTGCCAGCAGCTTAGGGGACAGTTCGGGGAATGAGCAGTTCTTC.

This clonotype was counted ten times or more. CDR3: CASSLSAGFTDTQYF. In DNA, the CDR3 is TGTGCCAGCAGTTTATCTGCAGGCTTCACAGATACGCAGTATTTT. The chain combines TRBV28 with TRBJ2-3; D is ambiguous. This CDR3 spans 15 amino acids. Germline-derived CDR1 and CDR2 are MDHEN and SYDVKM. V was clipped by 1 base and J by 2 bases, with 10 bases between them.

V is TRBV20-1 and J is TRBJ2-1, with D perhaps matching TRBD1 (6 bases). Trimming left V 0 bases short and J 15 bases short, with 15 bases between. This CDR3 is built from 12 residues. Germline assignment: CDR1 DFQATT and CDR2 SNEGSKA (reference sequence). CDR3 DNA sequence: TGCAGTGCTAGAGATCAGGGGCTGAGCAGGTTCTTC. Translating gives CSARDQGLSRFF.

The V and J genes are TRBV9 and TRBJ2-3, with 7 bases fitting TRBD1. The V gene end was trimmed by 5 bases and the J gene end by 3 bases; junction bases not matched to a gene: 6. The CDR3 runs 14 residues. From germline, CDR1 is SGDLS and CDR2 YYNGEE. DNA of the CDR3: TGTGCCAGCAGTGCGACAGGGTCAACAGATACGCAGTATTTT. Translation: CASSATGSTDTQYF.

In its sample, this clonotype was seen a few times. V and J are TRBV27 and TRBJ2-1, with TRBD1 matching 9 bases. Trimming at V came to 3 bases and at J to 4 bases, leaving 7 bases not matched to a gene. CDR3 length: 16 amino acids. From germline, CDR1 is MNHEY and CDR2 SMNVEV (reference sequence). The CDR3 region is CASSFNTGGWYNEQFF. DNA of the CDR3: TGTGCCAGCAGTTTTAATACAGGGGGCTGGTACAATGAGCAGTTCTTC.

This chain uses TRBV20-1 with TRBJ2-2; 8 bases match TRBD1. Germline CDR1 DFQATT, CDR2 SNEGSKA (reference sequence). V lost 0 bases to trimming and J lost 6 bases; unmatched junction nucleotides: 3. The CDR3 is 14 residues long. The CDR3 coding sequence is TGCAGTGCTAGAGACAGGGGGCTATCCGGGGAGCTGTTTTTT. Its protein is CSARDRGLSGELFF.

V and J are TRBV5-6 and TRBJ2-1; possible D gene TRBD1, 6 bases. This CDR3 region has 16 residues. Trimming left V 3 bases short and J 2 bases short, with 15 bases between. Looked up from germline, CDR1 is SGHDT and CDR2 is YYEEEE. The CDR3 DNA reads as TGTGCCAGCAGCTCGCAGGGGCGGGTTCCCTACAATGAGCAGTTCTTC. Translation gives CASSSQGRVPYNEQFF. Supplemented by reference TRBV5-6 and TRBJ2-1, the full variable domain reads DAGVTQSPTHLIKTRGQQVTLRCSPKSGHDTVSWYQQALGQGPQFIFQYYEEEERQRGNFPDRFSGHQFPNYSSELNVNALLLGDSALYLCASSSQGRVPYNEQFFGPGTRLTVL.

This clonotype was found many times. The chain links TRBV2 to TRBJ2-3; perhaps TRBD2 as D (6 bases). With 4 bases removed from V and 0 bases from J, the gap between germline ends came to 8 bases. Germline V CDR1 and CDR2: SNHLY, FYNNEI. This CDR3 is 14 amino acids long. The CDR3 here is CASSGDFSTDTQYF. The CDR3 nucleotides read TGTGCCAGCAGTGGGGACTTTAGCACAGATACGCAGTATTTT.

This chain connects TRBV20-1 to TRBJ1-2, with TRBD1 as a possible D gene (6 bases). CDR3 length equals 13 residues. Germline V gives CDR1 DFQATT, CDR2 SNEGSKA (reference sequence). V was trimmed by 4 bases and J by 4 bases, leaving 13 bases between them. The CDR3 DNA reads as TGCAGTGCTACACAGGGAGGGGGCTATGGCTACACCTTC. Residues: CSATQGGGYGYTF.